Shown below are 19 T cell receptor beta chains from a single sample sequenced in a study of T cells in Graves' hyperthyroidism and ophthalmopathy. RNA transcripts yielded amplified TCR beta CDR3 regions. A first-round RT-PCR of the TCR CDR3 used the HTBI primer set. TCRdb processed the multiplex PCR reads anew with MiXCR; each CDR3 protein has one entry. The sample consists of approximately 690,000 distinct CDR3 sequences, around 13% of them appearing once. The sample consisted of blood. Every receptor here comes from a woman aged 50 to 60 with Graves' ophthalmopathy.

In its sample, this clonotype was seen many times. The rearrangement uses TRBV7-2 and TRBJ2-1; the match to TRBD1 covers 9 bases. The junction had 5 bases not matched to a gene; V was cut back by 1 base and J by 4 bases. This CDR3 is built from 16 residues. The germline CDR1 and CDR2 sequences are SGHTA and FQGNSA. CDR3 protein: CASSLVPGQGYNEQFF. The DNA of the CDR3 is TGTGCCAGCAGCTTAGTGCCGGGACAGGGTTACAATGAGCAGTTCTTC.

This clonotype showed up many times. The gene calls are TRBV28 and TRBJ1-5, with TRBD1 identical over 10 bases. The CDR3 covers 15 residues. Germline CDR1 reads MDHEN; CDR2 reads SYDVKM. V trimming: 7 bases; J trimming: 2 bases; junction bases outside the gene matches: 5. The CDR3 region has the DNA TGTGCCAGCACCCAGACAGGGGGCGGCAATCAGCCCCAGCATTTT. Translating gives CASTQTGGGNQPQHF. Looking up the rest from reference TRBV28 and TRBJ1-5 gives the full variable domain: DVKVTQSSRYLVKRTGEKVFLECVQDMDHENMFWYRQDPGLGLRLIYFSYDVKMKEKGDIPEGYSVSREKKERFSLILESASTNQTSMYLCASTQTGGGNQPQHFGDGTRLSIL.

The chain has TRBV7-9 and TRBJ1-1; D is unclear. Trimming cost V 1 base and J 2 bases, with 11 bases left between them. The length of the CDR3 is 15 residues. Germline lookup yields CDR1 SEHNR and CDR2 FQNEAQ (reference sequence). For the CDR3, the DNA is TGTGCCAGCAGCTTAGGGTGGCTGGGAAACACTGAAGCTTTCTTT. This translates into CASSLGWLGNTEAFF.

Many counts were recorded for this clonotype. The chain links TRBV28 to TRBJ1-2; the D is unclear. The V end was cut by 8 bases, the J end by 2 bases, with 15 bases between. The germline V gene encodes CDR1 MDHEN and CDR2 SYDVKM. The CDR3 has 14 residues. CDR3 sequence reads: CASDTLPGNYGYTF. The CDR3 bases are TGTGCCAGCGATACATTGCCGGGAAACTATGGCTACACCTTC.

This clonotype was picked up a small number of times. This rearrangement joins TRBV4-3 to TRBJ2-7, with D maybe TRBD2 (6 bases). The germline V gene has CDR1 LGHNA and CDR2 YSLEER. V lost 0 bases and J 3 bases, leaving 18 bases between the germline ends. This CDR3 region has 17 residues. This CDR3 reads CASSQEFTRDGFYEQYF. DNA of the CDR3: TGCGCCAGCAGCCAAGAGTTTACGCGGGATGGATTCTACGAGCAGTACTTC.

This clonotype appeared many times. The chain combines TRBV7-2 with TRBJ1-1, with TRBD1 matching 8 bases. Germline V CDR1 and CDR2: SGHTA, FQGNSA. This CDR3 spans 11 amino acids. In nucleotides, the CDR3 is TGTGCTAGCCAGGGGGCGGGTGAAGCTTTCTTT. It codes for CASQGAGEAFF.

This clonotype occurred many times. The chain links TRBV6-1 to TRBJ1-2; TRBD1 matches at 8 bases. V was clipped by 4 bases and J by 7 bases; unmatched bases: 8. Per germline, CDR1 MNHNS and CDR2 SASEGT. CDR3 length equals 14 residues. The CDR3 loop reads CASSGPDRATGYTF. For the CDR3, the DNA is TGTGCCAGCAGTGGGCCGGACAGGGCGACTGGCTACACCTTC.

This clonotype turned up a few times. The genes are TRBV5-1 and TRBJ2-5, with TRBD1 matching 8 bases. Trimming at V came to 0 bases and at J to 3 bases, leaving 13 bases not matched to a gene. Germline CDR1 reads SGHRS; CDR2 reads YFSETQ. This CDR3 comprises 18 residues. The CDR3 sequence is CASSLVGRGQGKEETQYF. CDR3 DNA sequence: TGCGCCAGCAGCTTGGTAGGAAGAGGACAGGGAAAAGAAGAGACCCAGTACTTC.

This clonotype appeared many times. The chain joins TRBV2 to TRBJ1-2, with D maybe TRBD1 (6 bases). The CDR3 spans 12 residues. The V and J ends lost 5 bases and 6 bases respectively, with 10 bases between them. Germline V lookup: CDR1 SNHLY, CDR2 FYNNEI. CDR3 loop: CASSRQADGYTF. CDR3 coding DNA: TGTGCCAGCAGTAGACAGGCAGATGGCTACACCTTC.

This clonotype came up many times. The V gene is TRBV13, the J gene TRBJ1-1; the D is unclear. V was clipped by 4 bases and J by 0 bases, with 9 bases between them. Germline V CDR1 and CDR2: PRHDT, FYEKMQ (reference sequence). The CDR3 totals 14 residues. The chain's CDR3 is CASSYRTVNTEAFF. The CDR3 DNA follows: TGTGCCAGCAGCTACCGGACGGTGAACACTGAAGCTTTCTTT. The full variable domain, completed using reference TRBV13 and TRBJ1-1, is AAGVIQSPRHLIKEKRETATLKCYPIPRHDTVYWYQQGPGQDPQFLISFYEKMQSDKGSIPDRFSAQQFSDYHSELNMSSLELGDSALYFCASSYRTVNTEAFFGQGTRLTVV.

V and J are TRBV18 and TRBJ2-2; perhaps TRBD1 as D (6 bases). The CDR3 runs 17 residues. Trimming shortened V by 3 bases and J by 0 bases, and 14 bases separated the two germline ends. The V gene's germline CDR1 is KGHSH and CDR2 LQKENI. The CDR3 region is CASSPAQDSSNTGELFF. The CDR3 nucleotides are TGTGCCAGCTCACCGGCACAGGACAGTTCGAACACCGGGGAGCTGTTTTTT.

Many counts were recorded for this clonotype. The chain has TRBV28 and TRBJ2-7; TRBD1 matches 7 bases. The CDR3 runs 14 residues. J gave up 2 bases and V 8 bases, and 9 bases lay outside the gene matches. Germline CDR1 reads MDHEN; CDR2 reads SYDVKM. CDR3 region: CASAKRDSTYEQYF. As DNA, the CDR3 is TGTGCCAGCGCAAAGAGGGACAGCACCTACGAGCAGTACTTC.

At least ten counts were recorded for this clonotype. This chain links TRBV29-1 with TRBJ2-2; D remains unclear. Germline V gene data show CDR1 as SQVTM and CDR2 as ANQGSEA. V dropped 3 bases and J dropped 4 bases, with 0 bases sitting between them. This CDR3 has 10 amino acids. The CDR3 loop reads CSVDTGELFF. The CDR3 DNA reads TGCAGCGTTGACACCGGGGAGCTGTTTTTT.

V and J are TRBV4-3 and TRBJ1-2, with D perhaps TRBD1 (5 bases). Between the trimmed V and J ends, which lost 2 bases and 3 bases, there was a span of 16 bases. Germline CDR1 is LGHNA and CDR2 is YSLEER. The CDR3 extends over 16 amino acids. CDR3 nucleotide sequence: TGCGCCAGCAGCCAAAGGGGAGGAGGGGACGACTATGGCTACACCTTC. Protein: CASSQRGGGDDYGYTF.

This clonotype showed up many times. The rearrangement links TRBV20-1 to TRBJ1-4, with a possible D match to TRBD1 (5 bases). This CDR3 spans 15 amino acids. Germline-derived CDR1 and CDR2 are DFQATT and SNEGSKA (reference sequence). V was pared by 0 bases and J by 5 bases, with 13 bases between. The CDR3 DNA reads as TGCAGTGCTAGAGATTTCACAGGAGGGAATGAAAAACTGTTTTTT. Its protein is CSARDFTGGNEKLFF.

This clonotype was counted many times. The gene calls are TRBV6-2 or TRBV6-3 and TRBJ2-1, with 15 bases identical to TRBD2. Germline CDR1 is MNHEY and CDR2 is SVGEGT. V trimming: 7 bases; J trimming: 12 bases; junction bases outside the gene matches: 10. This CDR3 has 15 amino acids. This CDR3 is CASNLPGLAGGRQFF. CDR3 DNA: TGTGCCAGCAACTTACCGGGACTAGCGGGAGGCCGGCAGTTCTTC.

Many counts were recorded for this clonotype. The J gene is TRBJ2-7, the V gene TRBV28; no clear D. V lost 5 bases and J 0 bases, leaving 14 bases between the germline ends. Germline lookup yields CDR1 MDHEN and CDR2 SYDVKM. The CDR3 sequence is 15 residues long. CDR3 protein: CASSPRTHSSYEQYF. The CDR3 bases are TGTGCCAGCAGTCCGCGGACCCACAGCTCCTACGAGCAGTACTTC.

This clonotype was seen many times. CDR3 in DNA: TGTGCCAGCAGTTATTTTCCTAGCGGCAGCTCCTACAATGAGCAGTTCTTC. It is translated as CASSYFPSGSSYNEQFF. The chain uses TRBV6-1 and TRBJ2-1; 7 bases align to TRBD2. CDR3 length equals 17 residues. Germline V lookup: CDR1 MNHNS, CDR2 SASEGT. The ends lost 5 bases at V and 0 bases at J; junction bases unmatched: 10.

This clonotype was detected a few times. The chain joins TRBV9 to TRBJ2-2; TRBD1 might be the D (7 bases). This CDR3 region has 16 residues. Germline CDR1 SGDLS, CDR2 YYNGEE. Trimming took off 4 bases at V and 4 bases at J, with 17 bases between the two ends. The CDR3 here is CASSPRQGGLTGELFF. CDR3 nucleotide sequence: TGTGCCAGCAGCCCCCGGCAGGGGGGCCTCACCGGGGAGCTGTTTTTT. The entire variable domain, with the rest obtained from reference TRBV9 and TRBJ2-2, is as follows: DSGVTQTPKHLITATGQRVTLRCSPRSGDLSVYWYQQSLDQGLQFLIQYYNGEERAKGNILERFSAQQFPDLHSELNLSSLELGDSALYFCASSPRQGGLTGELFFGEGSRLTVL.